One T cell receptor (beta chain) is described in this entry. Its antigen is currently not known. No base qualities exist here, and no much larger clone lies one base off it. To sequence the TCRbeta CDR3 region, genomic DNA was isolated from the sorted cells. TCRbeta CDR3 regions were sequenced using the immunoSEQ Assay. The table comes from immuneACCESS by way of TCRdb, which keeps in-frame sequences with V and J called. Part of the clones is missing from these tables; in studies checked, under half for an unresolved V gene and the rest for unknown reasons. This sample comprises just over 90,000 clones, around 91% of them detected only once. The ten largest make up 0.65% to 0.85% of the sample. The CDR3 starts with the cysteine, ends with the phenylalanine, and has 15 residues. Only the CDR3 portion is preserved as DNA: 45 bases, with reading frame beginning at the first base. Taken from the germline V gene, the CDR1 and CDR2 loops are SGHTA and FQGTGA. V is cut back by 2 bases and J by 0 bases, with 3 bases in the junction unmatched.

Patients with autoimmune disease history or receiving systemic immunosuppression were excluded from the trial. Peripheral blood for TCR sequencing was collected from all dose cohorts at baseline, on cycle 4 day 1, and on cycle 7 day 1. Samples were obtained from an open-label, multicenter, first-in-human phase I dose-escalation trial of ivuxolimab. Adults with locally advanced or metastatic melanoma, renal cell, hepatocellular, or head and neck squamous cell carcinoma were enrolled in the trial. Before TCR sequencing, CD4+ T cells and CD8+ T cells from peripheral blood were sorted into separate populations. These data are taken from a study of OX40 agonist ivuxolimab in advanced cancers. Background on the whole study: Ivuxolimab was an agonistic, fully human IgG2 monoclonal antibody directed against OX40 (CD134), a costimulatory receptor. Among the 52 dose-escalation patients, about 19 had hepatocellular carcinoma, some 15 melanoma, 9 renal cell carcinoma and 9 head and neck cancer. The point of sequencing TCRbeta in the periphery was to test whether ivuxolimab changed TCR sequence diversity and drove clonal T-cell expansion. In the dose-escalation cohort, around four fifths of patients were male, and the mean age was approximately 55 years, with a range of 23 to 79. Partial responses occurred in three dose-escalation patients, of whom one had hepatocellular carcinoma and two had cutaneous melanoma. Intravenous ivuxolimab was administered to patients every 2 weeks at six dose levels: 0.01, 0.1, 0.3, 1.5, 3 and 10 mg/kg. Prior anti-PD-1, anti-PD-L1 or anti-CTLA-4 therapy was permitted, and approximately 41% of dose-escalation patients had received checkpoint inhibitors. The paper describes the monotherapy dose-escalation part (N of about 47 patients) of the phase I trial of ivuxolimab.

Study-wide findings and limitations: Partial responders in the 0.1-3.0 mg/kg groups had among the lowest normalized peripheral clonal expansion, especially among CD8+ T cells. Clonal expansion of both CD4+ and CD8+ blood T cells was observed from baseline to week 6 at doses 0.1 to 3.0 mg/kg. Which antigens the clonally expanded peripheral T cells were specific for was not determined. Low levels of normalized T-cell clonal expansion were also shown by some nonresponding patients. After ivuxolimab, more expanded clones were found on average in CD8+ T cells than in CD4+ T cells.

The chain is made from TRBV7-3 and TRBJ2-7; 8 central bases correspond to TRBD2. This receptor was obtained from an adult with an advanced solid tumor such as melanoma, head and neck, liver or kidney cancer. This material consisted of CD4+ or CD8+ T cells sorted from blood, taken in a trial of the OX40 agonist ivuxolimab. The CDR3 protein: CASSLVLAGSYEQYF. The nucleotide sequence reads as follows: TGTGCCAGCAGCTTAGTGCTAGCGGGCTCCTACGAGCAGTACTTC.